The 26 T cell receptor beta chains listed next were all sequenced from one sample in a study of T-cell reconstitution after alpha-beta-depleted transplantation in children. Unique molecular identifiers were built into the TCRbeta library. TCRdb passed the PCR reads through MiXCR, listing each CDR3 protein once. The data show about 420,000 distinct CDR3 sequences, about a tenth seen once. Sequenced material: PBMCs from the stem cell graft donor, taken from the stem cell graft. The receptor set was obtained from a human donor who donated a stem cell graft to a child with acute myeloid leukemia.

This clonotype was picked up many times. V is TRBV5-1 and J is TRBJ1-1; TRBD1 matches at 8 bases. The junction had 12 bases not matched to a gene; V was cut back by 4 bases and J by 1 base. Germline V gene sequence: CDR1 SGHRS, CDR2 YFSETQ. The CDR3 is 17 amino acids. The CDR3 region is CASSPAGGGSANTEAFF. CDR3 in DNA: TGCGCCAGCAGCCCTGCAGGGGGCGGGAGTGCGAACACTGAAGCTTTCTTT.

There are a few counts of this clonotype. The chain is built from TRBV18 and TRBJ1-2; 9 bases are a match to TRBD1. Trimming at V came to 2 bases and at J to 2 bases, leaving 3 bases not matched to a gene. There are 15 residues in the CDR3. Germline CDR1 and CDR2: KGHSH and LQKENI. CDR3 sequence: CASSPMGQGNYGYTF. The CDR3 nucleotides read TGTGCCAGCTCACCAATGGGACAGGGAAACTATGGCTACACCTTC. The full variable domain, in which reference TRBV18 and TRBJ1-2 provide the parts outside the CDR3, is NAGVMQNPRHLVRRRGQEARLRCSPMKGHSHVYWYRQLPEEGLKFMVYLQKENIIDESGMPKERFSAEFPKEGPSILRIQQVVRGDSAAYFCASSPMGQGNYGYTFGSGTRLTVV.

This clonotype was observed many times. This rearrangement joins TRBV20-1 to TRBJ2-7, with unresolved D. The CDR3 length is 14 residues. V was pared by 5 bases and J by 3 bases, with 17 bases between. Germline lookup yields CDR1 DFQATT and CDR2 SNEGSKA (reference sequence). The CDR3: CSAVHHTGGYEQYF. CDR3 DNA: TGCAGTGCTGTACACCATACCGGCGGCTACGAGCAGTACTTC.

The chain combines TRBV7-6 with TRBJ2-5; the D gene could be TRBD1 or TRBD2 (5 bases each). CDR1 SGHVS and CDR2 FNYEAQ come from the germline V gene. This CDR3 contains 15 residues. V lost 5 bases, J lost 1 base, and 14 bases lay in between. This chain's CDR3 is CASSHRSGTQETQYF. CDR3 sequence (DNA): TGTGCCAGCAGCCACCGATCGGGGACCCAAGAGACCCAGTACTTC.

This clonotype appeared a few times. The CDR3 coding sequence is TGCAGTGCTTCAATAGGACTAGCTTCTTTAGAGACCCAGTACTTC. It encodes CSASIGLASLETQYF. The chain has TRBV20-1 and TRBJ2-5, with 8 positions matching TRBD2. Trimming removed 5 bases from V and 4 bases from J; junction bases left unmatched: 12. CDR3 size: 15 residues. Germline V gene data show CDR1 as DFQATT and CDR2 as SNEGSKA (reference sequence).

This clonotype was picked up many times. The CDR3, as DNA: TGTGCCAGCAGTCCGGGACTAGCGGGAAATACGCAGTATTTT. It codes for CASSPGLAGNTQYF. The genes are TRBV2 and TRBJ2-3; 13 nucleotides agree with TRBD2. The CDR3 loop spans 14 amino acids. The germline CDR1 and CDR2 sequences are SNHLY and FYNNEI. The junction had 3 bases not matched to a gene; V was cut back by 5 bases and J by 7 bases.

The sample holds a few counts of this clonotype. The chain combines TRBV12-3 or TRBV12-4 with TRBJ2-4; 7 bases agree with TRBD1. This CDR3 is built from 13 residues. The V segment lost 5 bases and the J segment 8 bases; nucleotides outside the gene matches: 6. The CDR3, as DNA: TGTGCCAGCAGTCTCAGACAGGGTGACATTCAGTACTTC. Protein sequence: CASSLRQGDIQYF.

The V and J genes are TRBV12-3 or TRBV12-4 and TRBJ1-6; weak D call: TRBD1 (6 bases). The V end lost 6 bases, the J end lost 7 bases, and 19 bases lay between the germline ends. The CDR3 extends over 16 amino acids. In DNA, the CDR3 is TGTGCCAGCAGCCACACTGGGGGGCCGCGGAATTCACCCCTCCACTTT. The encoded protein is CASSHTGGPRNSPLHF.

This CDR3 is CASSPRSTGSGAGELFF. The CDR3 DNA is TGTGCCAGCAGCCCGAGGTCGACAGGGAGCGGGGCCGGGGAGCTGTTTTTT. This chain links TRBV7-6 with TRBJ2-2; D tentatively fits TRBD1 or TRBD2 (7 bases each). The CDR3 covers 17 residues. The germline V gene encodes CDR1 SGHVS and CDR2 FNYEAQ. Trimming removed 5 bases from V and 6 bases from J, with 22 bases in between.

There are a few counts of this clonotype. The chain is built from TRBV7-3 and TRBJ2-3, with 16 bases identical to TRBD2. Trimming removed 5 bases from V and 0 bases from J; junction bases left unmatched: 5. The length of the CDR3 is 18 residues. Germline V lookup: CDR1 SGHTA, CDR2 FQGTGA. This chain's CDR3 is CASSPRGLAGGSTDTQYF. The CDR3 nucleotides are TGTGCCAGCAGCCCGAGGGGACTAGCGGGAGGGAGCACAGATACGCAGTATTTT.

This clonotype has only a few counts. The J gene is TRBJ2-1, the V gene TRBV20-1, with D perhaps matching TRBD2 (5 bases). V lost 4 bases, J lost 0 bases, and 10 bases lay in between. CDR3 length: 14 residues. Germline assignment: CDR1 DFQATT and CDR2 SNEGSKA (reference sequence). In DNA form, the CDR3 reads TGCAGTGCTATAGACGGGGACTCCTACAATGAGCAGTTCTTC. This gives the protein CSAIDGDSYNEQFF.

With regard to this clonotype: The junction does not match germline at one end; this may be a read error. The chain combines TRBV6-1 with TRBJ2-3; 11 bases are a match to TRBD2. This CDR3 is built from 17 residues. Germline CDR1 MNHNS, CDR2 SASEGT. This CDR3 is CAISEATSGSTADTQYF. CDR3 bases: TGTGCCATCAGTGAAGCTACTAGCGGGAGTACAGCAGATACGCAGTATTTT.

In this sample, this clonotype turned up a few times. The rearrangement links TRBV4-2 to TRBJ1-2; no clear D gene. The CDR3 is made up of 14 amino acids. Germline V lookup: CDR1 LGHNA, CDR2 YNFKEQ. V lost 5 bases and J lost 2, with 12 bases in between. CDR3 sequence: CASSANPVNYGYTF. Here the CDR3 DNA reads TGTGCCAGCAGCGCCAATCCAGTAAACTATGGCTACACCTTC.

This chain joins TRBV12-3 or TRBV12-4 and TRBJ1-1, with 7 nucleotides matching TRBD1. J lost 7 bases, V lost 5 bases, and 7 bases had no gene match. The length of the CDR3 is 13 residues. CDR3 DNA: TGTGCCAGCAGTGCAGGGGGTTACAATGAAGCTTTCTTT. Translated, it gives CASSAGGYNEAFF.

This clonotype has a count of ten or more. The CDR3 is CASSSNLKNTEAFF. CDR3 coding DNA: TGTGCCAGCAGTTCGAATCTGAAGAACACTGAAGCTTTCTTT. The chain uses TRBV27 and TRBJ1-1; D unclear. The germline V gene encodes CDR1 MNHEY and CDR2 SMNVEV (reference sequence). The V end lost 4 bases, the J end lost 1 base, and 10 bases lay between the germline ends. The CDR3 totals 14 residues.

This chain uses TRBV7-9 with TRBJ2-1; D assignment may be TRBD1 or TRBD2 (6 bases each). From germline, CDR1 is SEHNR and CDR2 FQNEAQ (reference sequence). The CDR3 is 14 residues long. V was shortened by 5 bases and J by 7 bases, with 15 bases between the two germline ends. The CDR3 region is CASSPLRGENEQFF. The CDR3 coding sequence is TGTGCCAGCAGCCCCTTGAGGGGGGAGAATGAGCAGTTCTTC.

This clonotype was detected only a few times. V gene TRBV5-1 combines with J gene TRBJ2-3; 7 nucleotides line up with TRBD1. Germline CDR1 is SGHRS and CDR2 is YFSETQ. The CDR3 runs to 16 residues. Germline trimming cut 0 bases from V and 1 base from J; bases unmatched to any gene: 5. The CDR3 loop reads CASSLGTGGGTDTQYF. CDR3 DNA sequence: TGCGCCAGCAGCTTGGGGACAGGTGGTGGCACAGATACGCAGTATTTT.

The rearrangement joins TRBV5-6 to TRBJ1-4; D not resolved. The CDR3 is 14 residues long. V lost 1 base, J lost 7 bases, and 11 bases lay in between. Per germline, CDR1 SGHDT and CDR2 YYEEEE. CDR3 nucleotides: TGTGCCAGCAGCTTGCGCGAGGGTGGTGAAAAACTGTTTTTT. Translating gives CASSLREGGEKLFF.

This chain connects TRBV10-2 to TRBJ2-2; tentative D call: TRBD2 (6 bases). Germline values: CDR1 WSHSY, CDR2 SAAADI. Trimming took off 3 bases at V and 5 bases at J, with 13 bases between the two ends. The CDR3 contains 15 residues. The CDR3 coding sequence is TGCGCCAGCAGTGACCCTAGCGAAGGGACCGGGGAGCTGTTTTTT. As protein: CASSDPSEGTGELFF.

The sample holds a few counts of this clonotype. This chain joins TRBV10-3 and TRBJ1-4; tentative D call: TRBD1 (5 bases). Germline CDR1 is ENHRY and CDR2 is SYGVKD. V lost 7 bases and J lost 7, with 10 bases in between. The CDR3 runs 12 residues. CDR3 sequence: CAINQGGEKLFF. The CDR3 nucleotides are TGTGCCATCAACCAGGGAGGTGAAAAACTGTTTTTT.

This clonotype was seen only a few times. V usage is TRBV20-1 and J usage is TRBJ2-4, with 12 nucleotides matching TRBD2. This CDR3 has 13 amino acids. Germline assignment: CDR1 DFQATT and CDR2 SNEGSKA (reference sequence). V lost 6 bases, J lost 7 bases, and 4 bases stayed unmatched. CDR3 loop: CSAPTSGRNIQYF. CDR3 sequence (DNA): TGCAGTGCCCCCACTAGCGGGAGGAACATTCAGTACTTC.

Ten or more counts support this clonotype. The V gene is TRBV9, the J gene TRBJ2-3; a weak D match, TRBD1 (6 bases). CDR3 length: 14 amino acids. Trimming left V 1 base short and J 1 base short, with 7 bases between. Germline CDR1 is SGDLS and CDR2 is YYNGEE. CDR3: CASSVWTGTDTQYF. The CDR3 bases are TGTGCCAGCAGCGTATGGACAGGCACAGATACGCAGTATTTT.

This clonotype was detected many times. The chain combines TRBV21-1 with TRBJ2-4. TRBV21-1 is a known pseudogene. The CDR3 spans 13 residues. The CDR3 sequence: CASSKHQADIQYF. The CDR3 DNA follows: TGTGCCAGCAGCAAACATCAGGCGGACATTCAGTACTTC.

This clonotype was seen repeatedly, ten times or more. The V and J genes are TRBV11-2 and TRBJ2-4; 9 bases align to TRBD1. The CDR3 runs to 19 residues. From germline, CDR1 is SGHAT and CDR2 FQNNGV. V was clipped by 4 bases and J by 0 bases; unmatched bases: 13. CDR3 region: CASSYLPGQGPPAKNIQYF. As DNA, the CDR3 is TGTGCCAGCAGCTACCTACCGGGACAGGGACCTCCAGCCAAAAACATTCAGTACTTC.

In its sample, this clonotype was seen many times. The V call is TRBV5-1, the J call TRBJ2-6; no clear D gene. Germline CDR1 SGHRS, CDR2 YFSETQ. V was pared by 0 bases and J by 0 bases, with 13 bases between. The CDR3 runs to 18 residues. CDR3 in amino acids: CASSLGIGSSSGANVLTF. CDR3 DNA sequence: TGCGCCAGCAGCTTGGGGATAGGTTCTTCCTCTGGGGCCAACGTCCTGACTTTC.

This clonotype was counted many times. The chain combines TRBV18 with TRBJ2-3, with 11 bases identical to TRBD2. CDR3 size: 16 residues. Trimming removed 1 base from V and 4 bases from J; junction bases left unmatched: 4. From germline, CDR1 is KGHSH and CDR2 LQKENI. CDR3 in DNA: TGTGCCAGCTCACCACAACTAGCGGGAGTCGCAGATACGCAGTATTTT. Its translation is CASSPQLAGVADTQYF.